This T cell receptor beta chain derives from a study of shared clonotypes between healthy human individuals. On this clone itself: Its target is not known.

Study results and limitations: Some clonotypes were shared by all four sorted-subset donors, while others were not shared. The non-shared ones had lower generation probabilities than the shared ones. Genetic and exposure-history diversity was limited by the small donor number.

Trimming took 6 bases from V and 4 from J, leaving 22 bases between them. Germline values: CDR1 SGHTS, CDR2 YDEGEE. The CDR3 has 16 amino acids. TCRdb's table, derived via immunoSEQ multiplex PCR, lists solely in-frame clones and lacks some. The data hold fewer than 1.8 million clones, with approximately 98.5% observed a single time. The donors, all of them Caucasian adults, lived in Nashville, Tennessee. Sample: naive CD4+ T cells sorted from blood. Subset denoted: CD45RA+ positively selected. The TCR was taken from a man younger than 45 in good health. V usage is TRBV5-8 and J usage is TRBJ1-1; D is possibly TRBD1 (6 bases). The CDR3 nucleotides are TGTGCCAGCAAGGAACAGGGAGCCAGGGCCCGCACTGAAGCTTTCTTT. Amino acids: CASKEQGARARTEAFF.